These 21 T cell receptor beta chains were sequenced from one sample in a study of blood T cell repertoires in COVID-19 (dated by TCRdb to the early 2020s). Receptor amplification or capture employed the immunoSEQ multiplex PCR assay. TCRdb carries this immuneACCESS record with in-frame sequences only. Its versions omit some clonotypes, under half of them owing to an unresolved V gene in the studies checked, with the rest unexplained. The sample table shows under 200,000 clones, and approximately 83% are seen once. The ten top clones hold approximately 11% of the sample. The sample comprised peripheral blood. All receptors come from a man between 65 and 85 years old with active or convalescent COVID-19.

The CDR3: CASSLLAQSSYNEQFF. CDR3 in DNA: TGCGCCAGCAGCCTCTTAGCGCAGAGCTCCTACAATGAGCAGTTCTTC. This sequence joins TRBV5-1 and TRBJ2-1; D is perhaps TRBD2 (5 bases). The CDR3 length is 16 residues. Germline values: CDR1 SGHRS, CDR2 YFSETQ. The V end was cut by 4 bases, the J end by 0 bases, with 14 bases between.

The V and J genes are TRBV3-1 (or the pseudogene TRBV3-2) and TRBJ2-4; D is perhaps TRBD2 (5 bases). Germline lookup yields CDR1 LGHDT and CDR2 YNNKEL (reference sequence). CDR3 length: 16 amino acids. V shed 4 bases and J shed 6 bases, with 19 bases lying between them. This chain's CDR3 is CASSPQTGNSRNIQYF. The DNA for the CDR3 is TGTGCCAGCAGCCCCCAAACGGGGAATTCGAGAAACATTCAGTACTTC.

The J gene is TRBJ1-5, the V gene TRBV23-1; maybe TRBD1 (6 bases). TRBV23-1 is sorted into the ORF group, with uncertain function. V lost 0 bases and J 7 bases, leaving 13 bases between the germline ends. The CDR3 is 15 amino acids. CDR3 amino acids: CASSQSAGAGQPQHF. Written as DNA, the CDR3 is TGCGCCAGCAGTCAATCGGCGGGGGCAGGGCAGCCCCAGCATTTT.

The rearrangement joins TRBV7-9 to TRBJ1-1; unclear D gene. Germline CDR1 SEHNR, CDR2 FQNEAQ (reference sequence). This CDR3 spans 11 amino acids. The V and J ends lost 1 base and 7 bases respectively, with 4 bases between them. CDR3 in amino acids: CASSLVSEAFF. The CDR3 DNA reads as TGTGCCAGCAGCTTAGTGAGTGAAGCTTTCTTT.

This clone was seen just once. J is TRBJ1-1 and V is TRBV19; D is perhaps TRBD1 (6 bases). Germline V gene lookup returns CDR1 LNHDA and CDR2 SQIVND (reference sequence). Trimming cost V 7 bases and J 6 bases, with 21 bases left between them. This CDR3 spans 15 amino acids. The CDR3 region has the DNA TGTGCCAGTAATAGGGAGGGGGAATGGAAAGCTGAAGCTTTCTTT. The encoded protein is CASNREGEWKAEAFF.

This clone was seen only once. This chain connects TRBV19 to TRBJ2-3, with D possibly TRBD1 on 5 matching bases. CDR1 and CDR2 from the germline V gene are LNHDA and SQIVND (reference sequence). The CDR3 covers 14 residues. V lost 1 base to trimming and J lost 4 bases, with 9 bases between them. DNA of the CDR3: TGTGCCAGTAGTATAGTGGCAGGGTCAGATACGCAGTATTTT. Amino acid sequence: CASSIVAGSDTQYF.

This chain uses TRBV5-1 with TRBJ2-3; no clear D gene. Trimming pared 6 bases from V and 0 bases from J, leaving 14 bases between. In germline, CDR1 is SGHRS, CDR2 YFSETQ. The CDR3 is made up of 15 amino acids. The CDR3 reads CASTPISTSTDTQYF. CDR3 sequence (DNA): TGCGCCAGCACCCCCATCTCGACTAGCACAGATACGCAGTATTTT.

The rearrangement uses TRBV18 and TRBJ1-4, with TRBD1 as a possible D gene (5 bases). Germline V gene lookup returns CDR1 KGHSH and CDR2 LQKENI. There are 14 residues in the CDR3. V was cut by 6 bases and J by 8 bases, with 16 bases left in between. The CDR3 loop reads CASSRIQGGEKLFF. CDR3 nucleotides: TGTGCCAGCTCCCGGATCCAGGGAGGGGAAAAACTGTTTTTT.

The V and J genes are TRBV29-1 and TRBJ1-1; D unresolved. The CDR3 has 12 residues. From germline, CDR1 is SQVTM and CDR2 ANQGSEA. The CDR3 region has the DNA TGCAGGGCATCGTTAATGAACACTGAAGCTTTCTTT. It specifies CRASLMNTEAFF.

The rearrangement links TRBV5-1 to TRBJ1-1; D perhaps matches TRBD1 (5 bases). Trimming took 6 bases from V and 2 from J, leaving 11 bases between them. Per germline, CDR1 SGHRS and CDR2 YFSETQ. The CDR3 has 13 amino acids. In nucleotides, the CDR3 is TGCGCCAGCAAAAATCAGGGCAACACTGAAGCTTTCTTT. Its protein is CASKNQGNTEAFF.

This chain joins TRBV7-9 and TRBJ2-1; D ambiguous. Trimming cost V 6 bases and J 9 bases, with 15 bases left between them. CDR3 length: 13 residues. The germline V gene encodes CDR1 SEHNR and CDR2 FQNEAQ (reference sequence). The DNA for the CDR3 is TGTGCCAGCAGGCCACTATGGTTCAGTGAGCAGTTCTTC. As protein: CASRPLWFSEQFF.

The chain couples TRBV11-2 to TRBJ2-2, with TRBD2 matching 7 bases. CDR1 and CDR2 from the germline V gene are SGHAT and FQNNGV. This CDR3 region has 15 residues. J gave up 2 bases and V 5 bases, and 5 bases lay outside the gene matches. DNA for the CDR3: TGTGCCAGCAGCCGACTAGCCTCAAACACCGGGGAGCTGTTTTTT. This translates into CASSRLASNTGELFF.

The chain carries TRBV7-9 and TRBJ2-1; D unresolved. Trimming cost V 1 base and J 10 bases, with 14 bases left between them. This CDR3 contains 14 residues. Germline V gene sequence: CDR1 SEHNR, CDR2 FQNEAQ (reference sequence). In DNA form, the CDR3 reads TGTGCCAGCAGCTTAGTTTTACTACAATACGAGCAGTTCTTC. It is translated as CASSLVLLQYEQFF.

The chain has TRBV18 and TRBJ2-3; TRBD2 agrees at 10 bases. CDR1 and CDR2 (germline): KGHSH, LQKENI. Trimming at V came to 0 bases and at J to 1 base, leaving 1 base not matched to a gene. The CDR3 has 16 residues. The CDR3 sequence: CASSPPGTSGTDTQYF. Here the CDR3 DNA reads TGTGCCAGCTCACCACCGGGGACTAGCGGCACAGATACGCAGTATTTT.

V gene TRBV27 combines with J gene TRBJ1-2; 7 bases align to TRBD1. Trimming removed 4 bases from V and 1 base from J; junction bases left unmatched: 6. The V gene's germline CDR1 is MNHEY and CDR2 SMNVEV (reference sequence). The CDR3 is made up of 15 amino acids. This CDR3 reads CASSSPGQSNYGYTF. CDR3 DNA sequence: TGTGCCAGCAGTTCGCCGGGACAGAGTAACTATGGCTACACCTTC.

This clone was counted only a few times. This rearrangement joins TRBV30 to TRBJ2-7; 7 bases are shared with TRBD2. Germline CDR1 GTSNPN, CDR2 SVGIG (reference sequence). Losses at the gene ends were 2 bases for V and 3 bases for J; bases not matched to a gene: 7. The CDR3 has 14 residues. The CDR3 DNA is TGTGCCTGGAGTAGGGGAGGGGTAGGCTACGAGCAGTACTTC. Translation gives CAWSRGGVGYEQYF.

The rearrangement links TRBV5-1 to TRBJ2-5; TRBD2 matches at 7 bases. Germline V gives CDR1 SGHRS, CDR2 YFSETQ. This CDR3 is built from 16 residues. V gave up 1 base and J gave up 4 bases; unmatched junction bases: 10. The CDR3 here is CASSLNGGSQSETQYF. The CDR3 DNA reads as TGCGCCAGCAGCTTGAATGGCGGGAGTCAATCAGAGACCCAGTACTTC.

The CDR3 bases are TGTGCCAGCAGTCCGGTTAGAGCTACAGATACGCAGTATTTT. Translated: CASSPVRATDTQYF. V usage is TRBV27 and J usage is TRBJ2-3; D remains unclear. The CDR3 is 14 amino acids. V was shortened by 5 bases and J by 3 bases, with 12 bases between the two germline ends. CDR1 and CDR2 (germline): MNHEY, SMNVEV (reference sequence).

This CDR3 reads CASSYPPSGGPQPQHF. Here the CDR3 DNA reads TGTGCCAGCAGTTATCCCCCATCCGGGGGGCCTCAGCCCCAGCATTTT. The rearrangement joins TRBV6-2 or TRBV6-3 to TRBJ1-5, with D maybe TRBD1 (6 bases). This CDR3 has 16 residues. Deletions cut 3 bases from V and 6 bases from J, with 18 bases between. The germline CDR1 and CDR2 sequences are MNHEY and SVGEGT.

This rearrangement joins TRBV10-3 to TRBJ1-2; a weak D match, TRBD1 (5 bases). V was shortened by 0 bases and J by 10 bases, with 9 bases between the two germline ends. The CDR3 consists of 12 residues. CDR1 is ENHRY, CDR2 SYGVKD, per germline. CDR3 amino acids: CAISESAGHYTF. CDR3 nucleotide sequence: TGTGCCATCAGTGAGTCTGCAGGGCACTACACCTTC.

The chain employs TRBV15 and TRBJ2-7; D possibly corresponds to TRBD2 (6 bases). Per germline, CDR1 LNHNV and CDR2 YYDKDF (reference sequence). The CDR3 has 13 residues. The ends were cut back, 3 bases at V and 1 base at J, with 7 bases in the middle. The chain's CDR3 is CATSSGTSYEQYF. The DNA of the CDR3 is TGTGCCACCAGCAGCGGGACTTCCTACGAGCAGTACTTC.